This T cell receptor beta chain was identified in a study of blood T cells in healthy people across ages. This clonotype was picked up a small number of times. The target antigen is unknown. With a J-beta primer mix and a sample-barcoded 5' primer, a second PCR ran 7 to 11 cycles. Each cDNA molecule received a tag from a template-switch adaptor that had 12 random nucleotides. TCRdb re-derived calls from the 5' RACE reads in MiXCR, one entry per CDR3 protein. Altogether fewer than 2,000,000 distinct CDR3 sequences are present, around 40% being singletons, with the ten largest covering 23%. Findings and caveats of the study: Age showed a roughly linear inverse relationship with TCR beta diversity per million T cells. A conclusive naive versus antigen-experienced comparison was prevented by the unsorted PBMCs.

Germline V gene data show CDR1 as LGHNA and CDR2 as YSLEER. This CDR3 comprises 16 residues. With 1 base removed from V and 0 bases from J, the gap between germline ends came to 7 bases. The extraction recovered at least 5.5 micrograms of total RNA per sample. The sequencing input was blood. This clonotype originated in a human donor in good health. The chain has TRBV4-3 and TRBJ2-6; D not certain. The CDR3: CASSQGGISGANVLTF. The CDR3 DNA reads TGCGCCAGCAGCCAAGGGGGTATCTCTGGGGCCAACGTCCTGACTTTC.